The 27 T cell receptor beta chains reported below all come from one sample, sequenced in a study of radiotherapy plus CTLA-4 blockade in lung cancer (dated by TCRdb to the late 2010s). Preparation of the library involved the immunoSEQ multiplex PCR assay. TCRdb mirrors the immuneACCESS table, restricted to in-frame sequences. Some clones are absent from its copies; in checked studies, under half trace to an unresolved V gene, and the reason for the others is unknown. The sample table records about 51,000 clones; about 85% of these occur just once. Jointly, the top ten make up 8.5% of the sample. The sequences come from peripheral blood, collected from a patient treated with radiotherapy plus ipilimumab. The origin of the receptors is a human donor with non-small cell lung cancer who had a complete response to radiotherapy plus ipilimumab.

The rearrangement uses TRBV6-5 and TRBJ1-5; 9 bases are a match to TRBD1. V gave up 6 bases and J gave up 6 bases; unmatched junction bases: 6. The germline gives CDR1 MNHEY, CDR2 SVGAGI. The CDR3 sequence is 14 residues long. CDR3 DNA: TGTGCCAGCAGCCCGGGACAGGGAACTCAGCCCCAGCATTTT. It translates to CASSPGQGTQPQHF.

This sequence joins TRBV5-1 and TRBJ1-4; TRBD1 matches at 7 bases. The CDR3 has 15 residues. Per the germline V gene, CDR1 is SGHRS and CDR2 is YFSETQ. J was trimmed by 0 bases and V by 4 bases; bases with no gene match: 3. CDR3 nucleotides: TGCGCCAGCAGCAGCCAGGGGGCAACTAATGAAAAACTGTTTTTT. This sequence encodes CASSSQGATNEKLFF.

The chain joins TRBV7-2 to TRBJ2-5; TRBD1 is a possible D gene (6 bases). From germline, CDR1 is SGHTA and CDR2 FQGNSA. The V end was cut by 5 bases, the J end by 5 bases, with 21 bases between. The CDR3 is made up of 16 amino acids. DNA of the CDR3: TGTGCCAGCAGCGGATCACGTAGACAGGTCGGGGAGACCCAGTACTTC. Protein sequence: CASSGSRRQVGETQYF. Drawing the rest from reference TRBV7-2 and TRBJ2-5, the complete variable domain is GAGVSQSPSNKVTEKGKDVELRCDPISGHTALYWYRQSLGQGLEFLIYFQGNSAPDKSGLPSDRFSAERTGGSVSTLTIQRTQQEDSAVYLCASSGSRRQVGETQYFGPGTRLLVL.

The table lists this clone with a count of one. The chain joins TRBV5-6 to TRBJ2-1; TRBD2 matches 9 bases. The CDR3 is made up of 17 amino acids. V lost 2 bases to trimming and J lost 1 base; unmatched junction nucleotides: 7. CDR1 is SGHDT, CDR2 YYEEEE, per germline. Here the CDR3 reads CASSLAILAGSYNEQFF. Here the CDR3 DNA reads TGTGCCAGCAGCTTAGCGATTCTAGCGGGATCCTACAATGAGCAGTTCTTC.

The chain is built from TRBV5-1 and TRBJ2-5, with D perhaps matching TRBD2 (6 bases). Germline CDR1 is SGHRS and CDR2 is YFSETQ. Trimming took off 4 bases at V and 11 bases at J, with 21 bases between the two ends. This CDR3 is 14 amino acids long. The CDR3 reads CASSTLDYRPQQYF. The CDR3 bases are TGCGCCAGCAGCACGCTGGACTACCGTCCTCAGCAGTACTTC.

This chain uses TRBV7-6 with TRBJ2-6; 7 positions match TRBD1. J was trimmed by 3 bases and V by 4 bases; bases with no gene match: 3. Germline loops: CDR1 SGHVS, CDR2 FNYEAQ. This CDR3 comprises 15 residues. CDR3 bases: TGTGCCAGCAGCTCGACAGGGAATGGGGCCAACGTCCTGACTTTC. It specifies CASSSTGNGANVLTF.

V is TRBV18 and J is TRBJ1-1; tentatively, D is TRBD1 (6 bases). Per germline, CDR1 KGHSH and CDR2 LQKENI. CDR3 length equals 16 residues. The V gene lost 2 bases and the J gene lost 1 base, with 14 bases spanning the gap. Here the CDR3 DNA reads TGTGCCAGCTCACCAAGGACAGCTTACCCGAACACTGAAGCTTTCTTT. Amino acid sequence: CASSPRTAYPNTEAFF.

V usage is TRBV4-2 and J usage is TRBJ2-3; D may be TRBD2 (6 bases). The V gene's germline CDR1 is LGHNA and CDR2 YNFKEQ. V shed 0 bases and J shed 0 bases, with 16 bases lying between them. The CDR3 sequence is 18 residues long. In DNA, the CDR3 is TGTGCCAGCAGCCAAGATCTTGTCGCGGGACTTAGCACAGATACGCAGTATTTT. Amino acid sequence: CASSQDLVAGLSTDTQYF.

The chain carries TRBV9 and TRBJ2-1; 7 bases align to TRBD2. The CDR3 has 17 amino acids. The V and J ends lost 3 bases and 2 bases, in that order; junction bases with no gene match: 11. CDR1 and CDR2 from the germline V gene are SGDLS and YYNGEE. In nucleotides, the CDR3 is TGTGCCAGCAGCGAAGGACCGGGAGGAGGGACCTACAATGAGCAGTTCTTC. The encoded protein is CASSEGPGGGTYNEQFF. Supplemented by reference TRBV9 and TRBJ2-1, the full variable domain reads DSGVTQTPKHLITATGQRVTLRCSPRSGDLSVYWYQQSLDQGLQFLIQYYNGEERAKGNILERFSAQQFPDLHSELNLSSLELGDSALYFCASSEGPGGGTYNEQFFGPGTRLTVL.

This clone was seen a handful of times. This chain uses TRBV7-9 with TRBJ1-2; 8 bases map to TRBD1. The CDR3 sequence is 14 residues long. The V gene end was trimmed by 5 bases and the J gene end by 5 bases; junction bases not matched to a gene: 7. The germline CDR1 and CDR2 sequences are SEHNR and FQNEAQ (reference sequence). DNA for the CDR3: TGTGCCAGCAGCAGAAGGGGACAGGAGTATGGCTACACCTTC. Its translation is CASSRRGQEYGYTF.

The chain carries TRBV9 and TRBJ2-1, with D possibly TRBD2 on 6 matching bases. CDR1 SGDLS and CDR2 YYNGEE come from the germline V gene. The V and J ends lost 3 bases and 3 bases respectively, with 13 bases between them. The CDR3 covers 15 residues. The chain's CDR3 is CASSAFGGDYNEQFF. CDR3 DNA sequence: TGTGCCAGCAGCGCCTTCGGGGGAGACTACAATGAGCAGTTCTTC.

The table lists this clone with a count of one. The chain has TRBV7-2 and TRBJ2-3; the match to TRBD2 covers 8 bases. Germline lookup yields CDR1 SGHTA and CDR2 FQGNSA. The CDR3 sequence is 15 residues long. J lost 0 bases, V lost 5 bases, and 4 bases had no gene match. The CDR3 DNA sequence: TGTGCCAGCAGCCGGACTAGCTTGAGCACAGATACGCAGTATTTT. Translating it yields CASSRTSLSTDTQYF.

The chain is built from TRBV5-4 and TRBJ2-1; D not certain. The CDR3 is 13 amino acids. The germline V and J ends were trimmed by 0 bases and 7 bases, with 8 bases remaining between them. Per germline, CDR1 SGHNT and CDR2 YYREEE (reference sequence). CDR3 nucleotides: TGTGCCAGCAGCTTGGGTGGGCTAAATGAGCAGTTCTTC. Protein product: CASSLGGLNEQFF.

The chain combines TRBV27 with TRBJ1-5, with D perhaps TRBD1 (6 bases). The germline V gene has CDR1 MNHEY and CDR2 SMNVEV (reference sequence). V was shortened by 3 bases and J by 2 bases, with 20 bases between the two germline ends. This CDR3 contains 18 residues. CDR3 loop: CASSLSGTRAKGNQPQHF. The CDR3 DNA follows: TGTGCCAGCAGTTTGTCCGGGACAAGGGCCAAGGGCAATCAGCCCCAGCATTTT.

This clone was found once. Here the CDR3 DNA reads TGTGCCTGGAGCTCCGGGACAGGGATTTTTTCTCGTCGGGGCACTGAAGCTTTCTTT. Translating it yields CAWSSGTGIFSRRGTEAFF. This chain joins TRBV30 and TRBJ1-1; 9 bases are shared with TRBD1. Germline V lookup: CDR1 GTSNPN, CDR2 SVGIG (reference sequence). V lost 3 bases to trimming and J lost 4 bases; unmatched junction nucleotides: 21. CDR3 length equals 19 residues.

The chain uses TRBV5-6 and TRBJ1-2; the D is unclear. Germline CDR1 SGHDT, CDR2 YYEEEE. The CDR3 contains 12 residues. Trimming cost V 2 bases and J 7 bases, with 9 bases left between them. The CDR3: CASSFGRTGYTF. In DNA form, the CDR3 reads TGTGCCAGCAGCTTCGGTAGAACTGGCTACACCTTC.

The chain employs TRBV5-4 and TRBJ2-7; TRBD1 matches 9 bases. Germline loops: CDR1 SGHNT, CDR2 YYREEE (reference sequence). The length of the CDR3 is 16 residues. With V trimmed by 3 bases and J by 0 bases, 7 bases remained unmatched. The CDR3 coding sequence is TGTGCCAGCAGCTCCCAACAGGGGGCCCTCTCCTACGAGCAGTACTTC. Protein: CASSSQQGALSYEQYF.

This chain joins TRBV7-9 and TRBJ2-3; TRBD2 agrees at 11 bases. The CDR3 is 17 residues long. CDR1 and CDR2 from the germline V gene are SEHNR and FQNEAQ (reference sequence). Germline trimming cut 0 bases from V and 0 bases from J; bases unmatched to any gene: 2. The DNA of the CDR3 is TGTGCCAGCAGCTTAGCTCGGACTAGCGGGAGCACAGATACGCAGTATTTT. It codes for CASSLARTSGSTDTQYF.

The chain recombines TRBV7-9 with TRBJ1-2; D not resolved. This CDR3 spans 14 amino acids. Germline V lookup: CDR1 SEHNR, CDR2 FQNEAQ (reference sequence). V shed 3 bases and J shed 4 bases, with 12 bases lying between them. The CDR3 DNA sequence: TGTGCCAGCAGCTTGGAGACTTACGGCTATGGCTACACCTTC. Protein: CASSLETYGYGYTF.

This clone appeared a few times. This rearrangement joins TRBV5-6 to TRBJ1-2; 7 bases agree with TRBD1. V lost 2 bases and J lost 4; bases outside the gene matches: 8. The germline V gene encodes CDR1 SGHDT and CDR2 YYEEEE. The CDR3 totals 15 residues. Written as DNA, the CDR3 is TGTGCCAGCAGCTTCCCGACAGGGAGGACCTATGGCTACACCTTC. Translated, it gives CASSFPTGRTYGYTF.

This chain uses TRBV6-6 with TRBJ2-2, with TRBD1 identical over 8 bases. Germline CDR1 and CDR2: MNHNY and SVGAGI (reference sequence). Germline trimming cut 4 bases from V and 7 bases from J; bases unmatched to any gene: 5. This CDR3 has 14 amino acids. CDR3 nucleotides: TGTGCCAGCAGTTCGACAGGGGAAGGCGGGGAGCTGTTTTTT. Protein sequence: CASSSTGEGGELFF.

The chain links TRBV27 to TRBJ1-2; no clear D gene. The V end was cut by 7 bases, the J end by 8 bases, with 14 bases between. Germline CDR1 is MNHEY and CDR2 is SMNVEV (reference sequence). The CDR3 runs to 12 residues. CDR3 residues: CASTSRAGGYTF. CDR3 DNA sequence: TGTGCCAGCACCTCCCGAGCAGGAGGCTACACCTTC.

J is TRBJ2-1 and V is TRBV5-1; no reliable D call. The CDR3 sequence is 16 residues long. The V end lost 0 bases, the J end lost 0 bases, and 10 bases lay between the germline ends. Germline assignment: CDR1 SGHRS and CDR2 YFSETQ. CDR3 coding DNA: TGCGCCAGCAGCTTGGGGCACCCCAGCTCCTACAATGAGCAGTTCTTC. It encodes CASSLGHPSSYNEQFF.

This clone was detected only a few times. This chain connects TRBV6-1 to TRBJ2-3; TRBD2 might be the D (5 bases). The CDR3 runs to 18 residues. V shed 0 bases and J shed 6 bases, with 22 bases lying between them. The V gene's germline CDR1 is MNHNS and CDR2 SASEGT. CDR3 sequence: CASSEALPGYLKADTQYF. CDR3 nucleotide sequence: TGTGCCAGCAGTGAAGCGCTTCCGGGATACCTCAAGGCGGATACGCAGTATTTT.

This clone occurred a few times. V gene TRBV7-2 combines with J gene TRBJ1-1, with 8 positions matching TRBD1. V was clipped by 7 bases and J by 5 bases; unmatched bases: 6. From germline, CDR1 is SGHTA and CDR2 FQGNSA. CDR3 length: 13 amino acids. The CDR3 nucleotides are TGTGCCAGCACCAGGACAGGGTTTACTGAAGCTTTCTTT. Residues: CASTRTGFTEAFF.

The V and J genes are TRBV23-1 and TRBJ1-2; perhaps TRBD1 as D (6 bases). TRBV23-1 is classed as an ORF, of uncertain function. Trimming left V 1 base short and J 4 bases short, with 19 bases between. The CDR3 loop spans 17 amino acids. CDR3 in amino acids: CASSQWDYRVLSYGYTF. The CDR3 nucleotides read TGCGCCAGCAGTCAATGGGATTACAGGGTACTAAGCTATGGCTACACCTTC.

This chain joins TRBV19 and TRBJ2-5; 10 nucleotides line up with TRBD2. Germline lookup yields CDR1 LNHDA and CDR2 SQIVND (reference sequence). The CDR3 contains 15 residues. V shed 4 bases and J 3 bases; nucleotides not matched to a gene: 5. The CDR3: CASSTLGLAEETQYF. CDR3 nucleotide sequence: TGTGCCAGTAGTACACTAGGACTAGCGGAAGAGACCCAGTACTTC. The full variable domain, with the rest looked up from reference TRBV19 and TRBJ2-5, is DGGITQSPKYLFRKEGQNVTLSCEQNLNHDAMYWYRQDPGQGLRLIYYSQIVNDFQKGDIAEGYSVSREKKESFPLTVTSAQKNPTAFYLCASSTLGLAEETQYFGPGTRLLVL.